One and the same sample provided the 9 T cell receptor beta chains below, sequenced in a study of cytomegalovirus exposure and HLA in healthy donors. Amplification used 60 Vbeta primers and 13 Jbeta primers. Assay: immunoSEQ multiplex PCR; the TCRdb copy retains only in-frame clones and omits some. The sample holds approximately 190,000 clones; 81% are singletons and the top ten take roughly 3.6%. What was sequenced was PBMCs. These receptors originate from a middle-aged man in good health and CMV-seropositive.

As concerns this clone: At one boundary the junction diverges from the germline segment, which might be a read error. The identical CDR3 is also encoded by other nucleotide sequences in the sample. The CDR3 coding sequence is TGTGCCAGCAGTGAACCGGGAAGGCCGAACACTGAGGCTTTCTTT. Its protein product is CASSEPGRPNTEAFF. This chain links TRBV6-1 with TRBJ1-1, with D unclear. Per germline, CDR1 MNHNS and CDR2 SASEGT. The CDR3 runs 15 residues.

This rearrangement joins TRBV19 to TRBJ2-5, with D possibly matching TRBD2 (7 bases). The CDR3 is 15 amino acids. V was trimmed by 5 bases and J by 5 bases, leaving 18 bases between them. Germline CDR1 LNHDA, CDR2 SQIVND (reference sequence). In DNA, the CDR3 is TGTGCCAGTAGTCCTAGGGGCGGGGGCGTGGAGACCCAGTACTTC. Protein: CASSPRGGGVETQYF.

A remark on this clone: Other DNA sequences in the same sample also yield this CDR3. The chain combines TRBV9 with TRBJ2-1, with 11 positions matching TRBD2. With V trimmed by 2 bases and J by 3 bases, 1 base remained unmatched. Germline V gives CDR1 SGDLS, CDR2 YYNGEE. The CDR3 covers 15 residues. CDR3 bases: TGTGCCAGCAGCGTTCTAGCGGGGGGCTACAATGAGCAGTTCTTC. Translated: CASSVLAGGYNEQFF. Variable domain in full (rest from reference TRBV9 and TRBJ2-1): DSGVTQTPKHLITATGQRVTLRCSPRSGDLSVYWYQQSLDQGLQFLIQYYNGEERAKGNILERFSAQQFPDLHSELNLSSLELGDSALYFCASSVLAGGYNEQFFGPGTRLTVL.

The chain links TRBV18 to TRBJ1-5, with a weak D call TRBD1 (5 bases). Germline CDR1 and CDR2: KGHSH and LQKENI. CDR3 length: 13 amino acids. V lost 3 bases and J lost 5, with 8 bases in between. CDR3 sequence: CASSPQGYQPQHF. The DNA for the CDR3 is TGTGCCAGCTCACCCCAGGGTTATCAGCCCCAGCATTTT.

The rearrangement uses TRBV28 and TRBJ2-7; TRBD2 matches at 13 bases. Germline V gives CDR1 MDHEN, CDR2 SYDVKM. The CDR3 covers 16 residues. J lost 5 bases, V lost 2 bases, and 6 bases had no gene match. In nucleotides, the CDR3 is TGTGCCAGCAGTTTACCAACTAGCGGGAGGGCCCACGAGCAGTACTTC. Protein: CASSLPTSGRAHEQYF.

The V and J genes are TRBV7-9 and TRBJ1-6, with no clear D. V was clipped by 1 base and J by 10 bases, with 8 bases between them. The germline CDR1 and CDR2 sequences are SEHNR and FQNEAQ (reference sequence). The CDR3 is 13 amino acids. CDR3 in amino acids: CASSLDLRSPLHF. The DNA for the CDR3 is TGTGCCAGCAGCTTAGATTTGCGGTCACCCCTCCACTTT.

This clone was picked up one time. This chain joins TRBV7-9 and TRBJ2-7; 7 positions match TRBD2. The V gene end was trimmed by 1 base and the J gene end by 2 bases; junction bases not matched to a gene: 5. Germline-derived CDR1 and CDR2 are SEHNR and FQNEAQ (reference sequence). The CDR3 consists of 15 residues. CDR3 residues: CASSLGAGTTYEQYF. The CDR3 nucleotides read TGTGCCAGCAGCTTAGGGGCCGGGACTACCTACGAGCAGTACTTC.

This sequence joins TRBV6-6 and TRBJ2-3; D possibly corresponds to TRBD2 (5 bases). The germline V gene has CDR1 MNHNY and CDR2 SVGAGI (reference sequence). The CDR3 extends over 13 amino acids. V lost 5 bases and J 5 bases, leaving 11 bases between the germline ends. CDR3 protein: CASSTLGLDTQYF. CDR3 nucleotide sequence: TGTGCCAGCAGTACACTAGGTTTAGATACGCAGTATTTT.

The V gene is TRBV6-1, the J gene TRBJ2-2; TRBD1 aligns across 10 bases. Germline CDR1 MNHNS, CDR2 SASEGT. V dropped 7 bases and J dropped 5; count of bases not matched to a gene: 4. There are 14 residues in the CDR3. The CDR3 is CASTKDRGTGELFF. CDR3 coding DNA: TGTGCCAGCACGAAGGACAGGGGGACCGGGGAGCTGTTTTTT.